This TCR beta chain derives from a study of blood T cells in healthy people across ages. Points from the study as a whole: Age advanced and TCR beta diversity per million T cells fell, roughly linearly. Greater diversity and more naive CD4+ cells were seen in long-lived donors than in aged donors.

The people who gave samples were healthy Caucasians from Russia, aged about 6 to 100. Every sample yielded at least 7 million isolated PBMCs. The authors ran a second PCR of 7 to 11 cycles using a sample-barcoded 5' primer and a J-beta primer mix. A single record per CDR3 protein comes from TCRdb applying MiXCR to the 5' RACE reads. The sample lists 550,000 to 600,000 distinct CDR3 sequences; 40% to 55% were seen once. Comment on this clonotype: As yet, its antigen is unknown.

Germline V gene lookup returns CDR1 SGHVS and CDR2 FNYEAQ. The CDR3 consists of 16 residues. V was clipped by 1 base and J by 5 bases, with 17 bases between them. The clonotype was recovered from a man at least 80 years old in good health. Material: blood. The chain joins TRBV7-6 to TRBJ1-2; D remains unclear. Here the CDR3 reads CASSLVPGQGKYGYTF. For the CDR3, the DNA is TGTGCCAGCAGCTTAGTGCCAGGCCAAGGAAAATATGGCTACACCTTC.